This TCR beta chain was sequenced in a study of T cell changes during pregnancy in multiple sclerosis. In its sample, this clone was seen once. An end of the junction differs from the germline gene, which may be a read error. TCRdb keeps only in-frame clones here, not all; method: immunoSEQ multiplex PCR. This sample has 85,000 to 130,000 clones, with about 94% found just once. Germline V CDR1 and CDR2: MGHDK, SYGVNS. CDR3 length equals 12 residues. The TCR originated in a female donor with multiple sclerosis, enrolled in a pregnancy study. The sequencing used peripheral blood, collected before pregnancy. The rearrangement links TRBV25-1 to TRBJ2-1; 7 nucleotides match TRBD2. The CDR3: CASSVFSGFVLF. CDR3 nucleotide sequence: TGTGCCAGCAGTGTTTTTAGCGGGTTTGTACTCTTC.